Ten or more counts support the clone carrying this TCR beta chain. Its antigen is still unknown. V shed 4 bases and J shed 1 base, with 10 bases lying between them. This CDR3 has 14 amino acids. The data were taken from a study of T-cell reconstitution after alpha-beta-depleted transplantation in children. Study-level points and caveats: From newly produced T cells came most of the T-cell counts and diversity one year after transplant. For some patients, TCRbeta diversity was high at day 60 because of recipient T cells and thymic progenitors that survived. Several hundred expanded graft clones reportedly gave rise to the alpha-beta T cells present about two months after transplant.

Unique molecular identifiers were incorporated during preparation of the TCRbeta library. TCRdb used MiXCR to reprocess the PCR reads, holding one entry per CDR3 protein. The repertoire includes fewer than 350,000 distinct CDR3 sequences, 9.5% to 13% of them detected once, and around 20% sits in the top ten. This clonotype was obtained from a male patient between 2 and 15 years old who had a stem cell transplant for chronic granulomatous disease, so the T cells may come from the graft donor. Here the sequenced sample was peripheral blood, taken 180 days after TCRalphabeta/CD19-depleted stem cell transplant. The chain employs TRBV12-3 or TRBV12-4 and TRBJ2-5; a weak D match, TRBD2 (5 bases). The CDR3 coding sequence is TGTGCCAGCAGTTCGGCGGGCGGCCAAGAGACCCAGTACTTC. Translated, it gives CASSSAGGQETQYF.